This T cell receptor beta chain was obtained from a study of T cell responses to AZD1222 COVID-19 vaccine. Regarding the study as a whole: Clonal diversity was possibly underestimated; the donors were predominantly white British and more often female.

TCRdb's copy holds only in-frame clones and misses some; the assay was immunoSEQ multiplex PCR. This sample carries more than 85,000 clones, 82% of them seen once, and the ten largest clones take more than 4.5%. Concerning this clone itself: Its antigen is undetermined.

Germline V CDR1 and CDR2: MNHNS, SASEGT. V was shortened by 1 base and J by 4 bases, with 9 bases between the two germline ends. The CDR3 is 14 residues long. This receptor was taken from an adult in good health. The sample was peripheral blood, taken on day 0 of AZD1222 vaccination. The chain couples TRBV6-1 to TRBJ2-3; perhaps D is TRBD1 or TRBD2 (5 bases each). The CDR3: CASSEVLGADTQYF. For the CDR3, the DNA is TGTGCCAGCAGTGAAGTACTAGGGGCAGATACGCAGTATTTT.